Presented here are 23 T cell receptor beta chains from one specimen sequenced in a study of shared clonotypes between healthy human individuals. Clones were sequenced by immunoSEQ multiplex PCR, and TCRdb holds only the in-frame ones, with some missing. The table records around 940,000 clones, 60% to 85% of them present only once. Sequenced: memory CD4+ T cells sorted from blood. The subset: CD45RA-negative fraction. The receptors come from a man younger than 30 in good health.

With respect to this clone: With a much larger clone just one base away, this may be a read error. This sample includes further DNA sequences coding for the same CDR3. The chain carries TRBV30 and TRBJ2-7; 12 bases map to TRBD2. The CDR3 totals 14 residues. The germline V gene encodes CDR1 GTSNPN and CDR2 SVGIG (reference sequence). The CDR3 DNA reads as TGTGCCTGGAGGGGACTAGCGGGCGCCTACGAACAGTACTTC. Translating it yields CAWRGLAGAYEQYF.

As to this clone: At the DNA level, this CDR3 is encoded by other sequences in the same sample as well. The CDR3 region is CAISESRNSPLHF. In nucleotides, the CDR3 is TGTGCCATCAGTGAGTCGAGAAATTCACCCCTCCACTTT. This chain joins TRBV10-3 and TRBJ1-6, with D hard to call. V was cut by 0 bases and J by 7 bases, with 4 bases left in between. The CDR3 length is 13 residues. CDR1 is ENHRY, CDR2 SYGVKD, per germline.

J is TRBJ2-7 and V is TRBV6-6; the D gene is possibly TRBD1 (6 bases). With 7 bases removed from V and 5 bases from J, the gap between germline ends came to 18 bases. The CDR3 runs 14 residues. Germline V gene sequence: CDR1 MNHNY, CDR2 SVGAGI (reference sequence). For the CDR3, the DNA is TGTGCCAGCACTCAGGACGGGACACGAAACGAGCAGTACTTC. Protein sequence: CASTQDGTRNEQYF.

This clone has just one count. The chain has TRBV7-8 and TRBJ1-4, with 9 bases fitting TRBD1. This CDR3 has 16 amino acids. Trimming took 3 bases from V and 7 from J; bases not matched to a gene: 9. Germline CDR1 SGHVS, CDR2 FQNEAQ. The DNA for the CDR3 is TGTGCCAGCAGCTTCTCTACCGGGACAGGGAGTGAAAAACTGTTTTTT. It specifies CASSFSTGTGSEKLFF.

The chain carries TRBV6-5 and TRBJ1-4; D is unresolved. The CDR3 runs 16 residues. The germline V gene encodes CDR1 MNHEY and CDR2 SVGAGI. Deletions cut 2 bases from V and 3 bases from J, with 13 bases between. The CDR3 is CASSYRLGEANEKLFF. As DNA, the CDR3 is TGTGCCAGCAGTTACCGGCTCGGGGAAGCTAATGAAAAACTGTTTTTT.

The chain joins TRBV5-4 to TRBJ2-3; D possibly uses TRBD1 or TRBD2 (5 bases each). The germline V and J ends were trimmed by 4 bases and 0 bases, with 24 bases remaining between them. Germline V gene lookup returns CDR1 SGHNT and CDR2 YYREEE (reference sequence). The CDR3 contains 19 residues. The CDR3 is CASSPPSRPGASSTDTQYF. In DNA, the CDR3 is TGTGCCAGCAGCCCTCCGTCGCGGCCCGGGGCCTCTAGCACAGATACGCAGTATTTT.

This rearrangement joins TRBV12-5 to TRBJ2-3; D remains ambiguous. Trimming took off 5 bases at V and 3 bases at J, with 15 bases between the two ends. Germline V lookup: CDR1 LGHNT, CDR2 FRNRAP. This CDR3 contains 15 residues. The CDR3 here is CASGLRRSQTDTQYF. The CDR3 DNA reads TGTGCTAGTGGTCTCCGGCGATCTCAAACAGATACGCAGTATTTT.

This clone was detected once. V and J are TRBV9 and TRBJ2-6; tentatively, D is TRBD1 (5 bases). Per germline, CDR1 SGDLS and CDR2 YYNGEE. The CDR3 has 16 amino acids. The V end lost 4 bases, the J end lost 0 bases, and 11 bases lay between the germline ends. CDR3 amino acids: CASSLNQGSGANVLTF. CDR3 bases: TGTGCCAGCAGCCTAAACCAGGGCTCTGGGGCCAACGTCCTGACTTTC.

Comment on this clone: A much more abundant neighbour one base away suggests this may be a read error. J is TRBJ2-3 and V is TRBV7-3, with 11 bases identical to TRBD2. Trimming removed 2 bases from V and 3 bases from J; junction bases left unmatched: 1. Germline CDR1 is SGHTA and CDR2 is FQGTGA. CDR3 length: 15 amino acids. The CDR3 bases are TGTGCCAGCAGCTTAGCTAGCGGGGGGACAGATACGCAGTATTTT. Amino acid sequence: CASSLASGGTDTQYF.

This chain links TRBV5-1 with TRBJ2-4; TRBD1 aligns across 9 bases. CDR3 length: 14 amino acids. J lost 8 bases, V lost 4 bases, and 7 bases had no gene match. The germline gives CDR1 SGHRS, CDR2 YFSETQ. For the CDR3, the DNA is TGCGCCAGCAGCCGGGACAGGGCCGACGACATTCAGTACTTC. This encodes CASSRDRADDIQYF.

On this clone: This same CDR3 is encoded by further DNA sequences in the sample. The genes are TRBV15 and TRBJ2-5; D gene unclear. The V end lost 1 base, the J end lost 5 bases, and 8 bases lay between the germline ends. The CDR3 totals 13 residues. In germline, CDR1 is LNHNV, CDR2 YYDKDF (reference sequence). CDR3 sequence (DNA): TGTGCCACCAGCAGAGGATCTAGGGAGACCCAGTACTTC. This gives the protein CATSRGSRETQYF.

The chain employs TRBV6-5 and TRBJ1-2; the D gene is possibly TRBD1 (6 bases). The V end lost 6 bases, the J end lost 4 bases, and 15 bases lay between the germline ends. The CDR3 sequence is 14 residues long. Germline V CDR1 and CDR2: MNHEY, SVGAGI. The CDR3 nucleotides read TGTGCCAGCAGCTCATTCACAGGGACCTATGGCTACACCTTC. This gives the protein CASSSFTGTYGYTF.

CDR3: CASSIVSGKPRTSTDTQYF. The CDR3, as DNA: TGTGCCAGTAGTATAGTATCAGGCAAACCGAGGACTAGCACAGATACGCAGTATTTT. J is TRBJ2-3 and V is TRBV19, with D maybe TRBD2 (5 bases). The germline V and J ends were trimmed by 1 base and 0 bases, with 20 bases remaining between them. CDR3 length: 19 residues. Per the germline V gene, CDR1 is LNHDA and CDR2 is SQIVND (reference sequence).

This clone was seen a handful of times. The same CDR3 can be traced to other DNA sequences in this sample. The rearrangement links TRBV11-2 to TRBJ2-5; D gene ambiguous. The CDR3 has 12 amino acids. Per the germline V gene, CDR1 is SGHAT and CDR2 is FQNNGV. V lost 1 base and J lost 4, with 4 bases in between. CDR3 protein: CASSLVGETQYF. As DNA, the CDR3 is TGTGCCAGCAGCTTAGTTGGAGAGACCCAGTACTTC.

This clone was counted only a few times. The chain couples TRBV28 to TRBJ1-5; 10 nucleotides agree with TRBD1. Germline loops: CDR1 MDHEN, CDR2 SYDVKM. The CDR3 covers 16 residues. V lost 6 bases, J lost 6 bases, and 11 bases stayed unmatched. CDR3 loop: CASRYTGTGVGQPQHF. The CDR3 nucleotides read TGTGCCAGCAGGTATACCGGGACAGGGGTGGGTCAGCCCCAGCATTTT.

This chain links TRBV7-2 with TRBJ2-1; D gene ambiguous. The CDR3 consists of 14 residues. V dropped 1 base and J dropped 3 bases, with 7 bases sitting between them. Germline lookup yields CDR1 SGHTA and CDR2 FQGNSA. DNA of the CDR3: TGTGCCAGCAGCTTAGAGAGGAACTACAATGAGCAGTTCTTC. Translating it yields CASSLERNYNEQFF.

The V and J genes are TRBV28 and TRBJ2-5; TRBD1 agrees at 10 bases. The V gene end was trimmed by 1 base and the J gene end by 4 bases; junction bases not matched to a gene: 3. CDR1 MDHEN and CDR2 SYDVKM come from the germline V gene. The CDR3 contains 15 residues. Here the CDR3 DNA reads TGTGCCAGCAGTTTATTCCGGGACAGGGGAGAGACCCAGTACTTC. It translates to CASSLFRDRGETQYF.

V usage is TRBV27 and J usage is TRBJ2-1; 13 positions match TRBD2. This CDR3 has 16 amino acids. Germline assignment: CDR1 MNHEY and CDR2 SMNVEV (reference sequence). V gave up 5 bases and J gave up 6 bases; unmatched junction bases: 7. The CDR3 here is CASSARTSGGLNEQFF. Here the CDR3 DNA reads TGTGCCAGCAGTGCACGGACTAGCGGGGGCCTCAATGAGCAGTTCTTC.

This clone was seen more than once but under ten times. Within the sample, other DNA sequences also encode this same CDR3. CDR3 protein: CASSPSGGAGTGELFF. The DNA of the CDR3 is TGTGCCAGCAGCCCCAGCGGGGGGGCAGGGACCGGGGAGCTGTTTTTT. The chain joins TRBV5-4 to TRBJ2-2; TRBD2 matches at 10 bases. J lost 5 bases, V lost 4 bases, and 8 bases had no gene match. The length of the CDR3 is 16 residues. The V gene's germline CDR1 is SGHNT and CDR2 YYREEE (reference sequence).

In the case of this clone: This could be a read error, since a much larger clone is one nucleotide away. The same CDR3 arises from other DNA sequences in this sample as well. The V gene is TRBV7-8, the J gene TRBJ2-5; D gene unclear. There are 13 residues in the CDR3. Trimming removed 1 base from V and 2 bases from J, with 5 bases in between. CDR1 and CDR2 (germline): SGHVS, FQNEAQ. The CDR3, as DNA: TGTGCCAGCAGCTTAGGTCAGCAAGAGACCCAGTACTTC. This translates into CASSLGQQETQYF.

This clone has a handful of counts. This chain links TRBV6-4 with TRBJ2-7; D is possibly TRBD2 (6 bases). CDR3 size: 14 residues. The germline V gene has CDR1 MRHNA and CDR2 SNTAGT. V was cut by 8 bases and J by 6 bases, with 20 bases left in between. CDR3 nucleotide sequence: TGTGCCAGCCCTTATGACGGGGGTTGGCGCGAGCAGTACTTC. Amino acids: CASPYDGGWREQYF.

In this sample, this clone turned up a few times. This chain links TRBV11-2 with TRBJ2-5; D is perhaps TRBD2 (6 bases). Germline loops: CDR1 SGHAT, CDR2 FQNNGV. V lost 8 bases, J lost 5 bases, and 15 bases lay in between. There are 13 residues in the CDR3. The CDR3 DNA reads TGTGCCAGCGCTGGGGGGTTAGGGGAGACCCAGTACTTC. Its protein is CASAGGLGETQYF.

The rearrangement uses TRBV15 and TRBJ2-7; 9 positions agree with TRBD1. V gave up 5 bases and J gave up 6 bases; unmatched junction bases: 11. The CDR3 is 15 amino acids. Germline-derived CDR1 and CDR2 are LNHNV and YYDKDF (reference sequence). The CDR3 sequence is CATSANRGPTAEQYF. CDR3 DNA: TGTGCCACCAGCGCCAACAGGGGGCCTACCGCCGAGCAGTACTTC.